The 18 T cell receptor beta chains presented below share a single source sample, sequenced in a study of T-cell reconstitution after alpha-beta-depleted transplantation in children. Using unique molecular identifiers, the investigators prepared the TCRbeta library. TCRdb ran MiXCR on the PCR reads and lists one entry per CDR3 protein. The data show around 700,000 distinct CDR3 sequences, roughly 13% seen once. Specimen: PBMCs, collected before TCRalphabeta/CD19-depleted stem cell transplant. The receptors originated from a girl aged 2-10 years with congenital amegakaryocytic thrombocytopenia, due to receive a stem cell transplant.

This clonotype was recorded at least ten times. J is TRBJ2-7 and V is TRBV20-1; D remains unclear. The V gene lost 0 bases and the J gene lost 12 bases, with 12 bases spanning the gap. The CDR3 sequence is 11 residues long. Per germline, CDR1 DFQATT and CDR2 SNEGSKA (reference sequence). In nucleotides, the CDR3 is TGCAGTGCTAGAGATTGGATTTGTCGGTACTTC. Translating it yields CSARDWICRYF.

This clonotype has at least ten counts. This chain uses TRBV4-1 with TRBJ2-1; D possibly corresponds to TRBD2 (5 bases). CDR1 and CDR2 (germline): MGHRA, YSYEKL. V was shortened by 7 bases and J by 8 bases, with 21 bases between the two germline ends. The CDR3 loop spans 15 amino acids. CDR3: CASKSAGISYDEQFF. The CDR3 DNA follows: TGCGCCAGCAAGAGTGCCGGGATCTCATACGATGAGCAGTTCTTC.

Many counts were recorded for this clonotype. This chain connects TRBV20-1 to TRBJ2-3; D may be TRBD2 (6 bases). The V and J ends lost 1 base and 6 bases respectively, with 20 bases between them. The CDR3 runs 16 residues. Germline CDR1 DFQATT, CDR2 SNEGSKA (reference sequence). CDR3 in DNA: TGCAGTGCTAGAGGATGGTCTAGCGCCCCCCAGGATACGCAGTATTTT. Its translation: CSARGWSSAPQDTQYF.

This clonotype was observed at least ten times. The V gene is TRBV25-1, the J gene TRBJ2-7; 8 bases are a match to TRBD2. The CDR3 sequence is 14 residues long. CDR1 and CDR2 (germline): MGHDK, SYGVNS. V lost 2 bases to trimming and J lost 2 bases; unmatched junction nucleotides: 2. The CDR3 nucleotides read TGTGCCAGCAGTGAACTCGGGGGGGCCTACGAGCAGTACTTC. This encodes CASSELGGAYEQYF.

This chain joins TRBV28 and TRBJ2-1; 10 nucleotides agree with TRBD2. The length of the CDR3 is 15 residues. Germline assignment: CDR1 MDHEN and CDR2 SYDVKM. V trimming: 6 bases; J trimming: 9 bases; junction bases outside the gene matches: 11. The chain's CDR3 is CASSLDSLAGAEQFF. The CDR3 bases are TGTGCCAGCAGCCTAGACTCTCTAGCGGGAGCTGAGCAGTTCTTC.

V is TRBV20-1 and J is TRBJ2-1, with TRBD2 matching over 7 bases. V shed 0 bases, J shed 0 bases, and the junction held 5 bases outside the gene matches. The CDR3 length is 16 residues. The V gene's germline CDR1 is DFQATT and CDR2 SNEGSKA (reference sequence). CDR3 bases: TGCAGTGCTAGAGATTGGGGGGGTAACTCCTACAATGAGCAGTTCTTC. Translated, it gives CSARDWGGNSYNEQFF.

Of note for this clonotype: With a much larger clone just one base away, this may be a read error. The rearrangement joins TRBV29-1 to TRBJ2-1; 8 bases are shared with TRBD1. In germline, CDR1 is SQVTM, CDR2 ANQGSEA. This CDR3 spans 13 amino acids. DNA for the CDR3: TGCTGCGGCTGGGACAGGAGGTTACTTGAGCAGTTCTTC. Translated, it gives CCGWDRRLLEQFF.

This clonotype was counted at least ten times. The CDR3, as DNA: TGTGCCAGCAGACTTTCTTTTAGCGGGTCGACCTACAATGAGCAGTTCTTC. Translation: CASRLSFSGSTYNEQFF. The rearrangement joins TRBV28 to TRBJ2-1; the match to TRBD2 covers 7 bases. The V gene end was trimmed by 6 bases and the J gene end by 2 bases; junction bases not matched to a gene: 13. This CDR3 has 17 amino acids. Germline V gene lookup returns CDR1 MDHEN and CDR2 SYDVKM.

This clonotype was counted many times. The chain is built from TRBV5-1 and TRBJ2-2; 14 nucleotides match TRBD2. CDR1 is SGHRS and CDR2 is YFSETQ in the germline V gene. The CDR3 loop spans 16 amino acids. V lost 3 bases and J lost 4; bases outside the gene matches: 2. CDR3 loop: CASSYGLAGGTGELFF. CDR3 DNA: TGCGCCAGCAGCTACGGACTAGCGGGAGGCACCGGGGAGCTGTTTTTT.

This clonotype has only a few counts. The V gene is TRBV11-2, the J gene TRBJ2-2, with D perhaps TRBD2 (6 bases). The germline CDR1 and CDR2 sequences are SGHAT and FQNNGV. This CDR3 is 15 amino acids long. V was clipped by 1 base and J by 6 bases, with 12 bases between them. CDR3: CASSLATSHSGELFF. The CDR3 DNA reads as TGTGCCAGCAGCTTAGCGACTAGTCATTCCGGGGAGCTGTTTTTT.

This clonotype has at least ten counts. The chain joins TRBV12-3 or TRBV12-4 to TRBJ1-5; D gene uncertain. This CDR3 is 16 amino acids long. The V and J ends lost 10 bases and 0 bases respectively, with 19 bases between them. Written as DNA, the CDR3 is TGTGCCACAGCTAGGGCGCCTGGATATAGCAATCAGCCCCAGCATTTT. Translation: CATARAPGYSNQPQHF.

The V call is TRBV2, the J call TRBJ1-5; a possible D gene is TRBD1 (5 bases). CDR3 length equals 16 residues. Trimming pared 3 bases from V and 0 bases from J, leaving 12 bases between. Germline V gene sequence: CDR1 SNHLY, CDR2 FYNNEI. CDR3 in amino acids: CASSEWDGASNQPQHF. DNA of the CDR3: TGTGCCAGCAGTGAGTGGGACGGGGCTAGCAATCAGCCCCAGCATTTT. Based on the CDR3 plus reference TRBV2 and TRBJ1-5, the full variable domain is EPEVTQTPSHQVTQMGQEVILRCVPISNHLYFYWYRQILGQKVEFLVSFYNNEISEKSEIFDDQFSVERPDGSNFTLKIRSTKLEDSAMYFCASSEWDGASNQPQHFGDGTRLSIL.

The chain joins TRBV11-2 to TRBJ2-1; 8 nucleotides match TRBD1. V dropped 1 base and J dropped 6; count of bases not matched to a gene: 11. Germline loops: CDR1 SGHAT, CDR2 FQNNGV. The CDR3 consists of 17 residues. The CDR3 nucleotides are TGTGCCAGCAGCTTAGGGTACGGGCAGGGGGCGCGCAATGAGCAGTTCTTC. Encoded protein: CASSLGYGQGARNEQFF.

The chain recombines TRBV11-2 with TRBJ2-1; no definite D call. The CDR3 covers 13 residues. V was cut by 5 bases and J by 8 bases, with 13 bases left in between. Germline CDR1 and CDR2: SGHAT and FQNNGV. This CDR3 is CASSLTWGHEQFF. The CDR3 DNA follows: TGTGCCAGCAGCCTTACTTGGGGTCATGAGCAGTTCTTC.

This clonotype was found many times. V gene TRBV5-1 combines with J gene TRBJ2-1; D unclear. CDR1 and CDR2 from the germline V gene are SGHRS and YFSETQ. Trimming pared 3 bases from V and 5 bases from J, leaving 9 bases between. CDR3 length: 13 residues. The CDR3 DNA is TGCGCCAGCAGCTCCGCACAGAACAATGAGCAGTTCTTC. As protein: CASSSAQNNEQFF.

Notes on this clonotype: Since no conserved phenylalanine or tryptophan closes the CDR3, a read error is the likely cause. The J gene is TRBJ2-3, the V gene TRBV20-1; perhaps TRBD2 as D (6 bases). This CDR3 comprises 15 residues. Trimming removed 5 bases from V and 0 bases from J, with 15 bases in between. Germline V gives CDR1 DFQATT, CDR2 SNEGSKA (reference sequence). CDR3 in DNA: TGCAGTGCTCCGTCTAGCGAACACAGCACAGATACGCAGTATTCT. Protein: CSAPSSEHSTDTQYS.

The chain recombines TRBV4-2 with TRBJ2-3; D is possibly TRBD1 (5 bases). This CDR3 is 16 amino acids long. V was shortened by 6 bases and J by 7 bases, with 23 bases between the two germline ends. Germline V gene data show CDR1 as LGHNA and CDR2 as YNFKEQ. This CDR3 reads CASRLLGLGVLHTQYF. For the CDR3, the DNA is TGTGCCAGCAGACTTTTGGGGCTTGGGGTCTTACATACGCAGTATTTT.

This clonotype turned up a few times. This chain links TRBV5-1 with TRBJ2-1, with no clear D. V was shortened by 0 bases and J by 0 bases, with 10 bases between the two germline ends. CDR3 length equals 16 residues. Germline V gene data show CDR1 as SGHRS and CDR2 as YFSETQ. CDR3 residues: CASSLVLTISYNEQFF. DNA for the CDR3: TGCGCCAGCAGCTTGGTTCTGACAATCTCCTACAATGAGCAGTTCTTC.